This entry lists 10 T cell receptor beta chains sequenced from one sample in a study of shared clonotypes between healthy human individuals (dated by TCRdb to 2018 to 2020). Library preparation used the immunoSEQ multiplex PCR assay. This is the immuneACCESS table as TCRdb keeps it, with only in-frame sequences that have V and J called. A part of the clones is gone; compared with another copy, unresolved V genes explain less than half, and the rest is unexplained. The sample data list about 2.4 million clones, and approximately 93% of these were observed just once. The ten largest clonotypes hold roughly 0.39% of the sample. Source material: naive CD4+ T cells from PBMCs. In the paper's terms, the cell subset or site label means: CD45RA+ positively selected. These receptors were obtained from a man aged 18 to 35 in good health. Some clones in this sample may be carry-over from other donors' samples.

This chain joins TRBV2 and TRBJ2-7; D gene uncertain. The V and J ends lost 2 bases and 0 bases respectively, with 14 bases between them. The CDR3 consists of 16 residues. Germline-derived CDR1 and CDR2 are SNHLY and FYNNEI. The CDR3 sequence: CASSESVAWYSYEQYF. In nucleotides, the CDR3 is TGTGCCAGCAGTGAATCCGTAGCCTGGTACTCCTACGAGCAGTACTTC.

The chain has TRBV4-3 and TRBJ1-1; D unresolved. The CDR3 consists of 15 residues. The germline gives CDR1 LGHNA, CDR2 YSLEER. Trimming pared 1 base from V and 1 base from J, leaving 10 bases between. Written as DNA, the CDR3 is TGCGCCAGCAGCCAAGTGGTCAGCAAGAACACTGAAGCTTTCTTT. The encoded protein is CASSQVVSKNTEAFF.

The chain joins TRBV6-1 to TRBJ1-3; D remains ambiguous. The length of the CDR3 is 13 residues. V was pared by 1 base and J by 10 bases, with 11 bases between. The germline V gene has CDR1 MNHNS and CDR2 SASEGT. CDR3: CASSEGLPWTIYF. The DNA for the CDR3 is TGTGCCAGCAGTGAAGGCCTCCCGTGGACCATATATTTT.

The V and J genes are TRBV6-1 and TRBJ2-7, with 8 bases lining up with TRBD1. This CDR3 region has 14 residues. Germline lookup yields CDR1 MNHNS and CDR2 SASEGT. Trimming took 2 bases from V and 5 from J; bases not matched to a gene: 5. The DNA for the CDR3 is TGTGCCAGCAGTGAACTGGCAGGGGGCAACGAGCAGTACTTC. Its protein product is CASSELAGGNEQYF.

The CDR3 sequence is CASSQDITPAKNIQYF. As DNA, the CDR3 is TGCGCCAGCAGCCAAGATATCACTCCGGCCAAAAACATTCAGTACTTC. The V and J genes are TRBV4-3 and TRBJ2-4; D is undetermined. Germline V gene data show CDR1 as LGHNA and CDR2 as YSLEER. V lost 0 bases to trimming and J lost 1 base, with 10 bases between them. The CDR3 spans 16 residues.

Only one count was recorded for this clone. This chain connects TRBV18 to TRBJ1-1; no definite D call. In germline, CDR1 is KGHSH, CDR2 LQKENI. The CDR3 extends over 14 amino acids. Deletions cut 3 bases from V and 5 bases from J, with 13 bases between. The CDR3 nucleotides are TGTGCCAGCTCACCTGGCCCGTTGGGGACTGAAGCTTTCTTT. Translated, it gives CASSPGPLGTEAFF.

The rearrangement uses TRBV5-6 and TRBJ2-6; no clear D. V was trimmed by 0 bases and J by 4 bases, leaving 20 bases between them. The CDR3 sequence is 19 residues long. Looked up from germline, CDR1 is SGHDT and CDR2 is YYEEEE. CDR3 coding DNA: TGTGCCAGCAGCTTGGAGGGTTTGGGGTTATGGCCCGGGGCCAACGTCCTGACTTTC. Encoded protein: CASSLEGLGLWPGANVLTF.

This chain links TRBV28 with TRBJ2-2; D not certain. The V end was cut by 10 bases, the J end by 2 bases, with 17 bases between. This CDR3 comprises 15 residues. Germline-derived CDR1 and CDR2 are MDHEN and SYDVKM. For the CDR3, the DNA is TGTGCCATCCCTCGGTCCGGCGGCAACACCGGGGAGCTGTTTTTT. Encoded protein: CAIPRSGGNTGELFF. Full variable domain (remainder filled in from reference TRBV28 and TRBJ2-2): DVKVTQSSRYLVKRTGEKVFLECVQDMDHENMFWYRQDPGLGLRLIYFSYDVKMKEKGDIPEGYSVSREKKERFSLILESASTNQTSMYLCAIPRSGGNTGELFFGEGSRLTVL.

This chain joins TRBV14 and TRBJ2-7; the match to TRBD1 covers 8 bases. The V gene end was trimmed by 0 bases and the J gene end by 3 bases; junction bases not matched to a gene: 16. This CDR3 is built from 19 residues. The V gene's germline CDR1 is SGHDN and CDR2 FVKESK. In nucleotides, the CDR3 is TGTGCCAGCAGCCAAGATCAAGTTGGTGGACAGGGACAAAACTACGAGCAGTACTTC. Its translation is CASSQDQVGGQGQNYEQYF. Filled out from reference TRBV14 and TRBJ2-7, the complete variable domain reads EAGVTQFPSHSVIEKGQTVTLRCDPISGHDNLYWYRRVMGKEIKFLLHFVKESKQDESGMPNNRFLAERTGGTYSTLKVQPAELEDSGVYFCASSQDQVGGQGQNYEQYFGPGTRLTVT.

The chain recombines TRBV5-1 with TRBJ2-2, with 7 positions matching TRBD1. The germline V gene encodes CDR1 SGHRS and CDR2 YFSETQ. The CDR3 is made up of 15 amino acids. V lost 4 bases to trimming and J lost 3 bases; unmatched junction nucleotides: 6. The chain's CDR3 is CASSHRDRYTGELFF. The CDR3 DNA is TGCGCCAGCAGCCACCGGGACAGATACACCGGGGAGCTGTTTTTT.